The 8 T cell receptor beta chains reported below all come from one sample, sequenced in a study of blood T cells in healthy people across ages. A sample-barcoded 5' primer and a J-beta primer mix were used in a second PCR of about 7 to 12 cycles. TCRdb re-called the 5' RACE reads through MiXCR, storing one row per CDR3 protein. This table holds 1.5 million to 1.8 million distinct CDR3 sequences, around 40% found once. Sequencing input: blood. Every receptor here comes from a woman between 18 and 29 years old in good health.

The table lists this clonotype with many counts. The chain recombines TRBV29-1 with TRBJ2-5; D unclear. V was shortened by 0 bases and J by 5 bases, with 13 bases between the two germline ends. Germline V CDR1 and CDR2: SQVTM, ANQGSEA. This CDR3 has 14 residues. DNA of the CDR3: TGCAGCGTTGAAGATCGGGCTCTAAGGGAGACCCAGTACTTC. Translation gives CSVEDRALRETQYF. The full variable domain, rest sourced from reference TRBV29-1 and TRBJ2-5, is SAVISQKPSRDICQRGTSLTIQCQVDSQVTMMFWYRQQPGQSLTLIATANQGSEATYESGFVIDKFPISRPNLTFSTLTVSNMSPEDSSIYLCSVEDRALRETQYFGPGTRLLVL.

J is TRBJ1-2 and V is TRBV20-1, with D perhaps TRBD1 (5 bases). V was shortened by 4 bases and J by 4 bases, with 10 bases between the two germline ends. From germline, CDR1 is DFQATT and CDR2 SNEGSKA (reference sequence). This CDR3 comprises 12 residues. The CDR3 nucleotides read TGCAGTGCTATTCGGGGCCCCTATGGCTACACCTTC. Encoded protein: CSAIRGPYGYTF.

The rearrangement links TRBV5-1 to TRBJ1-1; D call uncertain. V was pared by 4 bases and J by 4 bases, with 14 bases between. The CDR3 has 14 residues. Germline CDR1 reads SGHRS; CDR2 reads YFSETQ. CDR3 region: CASSHRGFVTEAFF. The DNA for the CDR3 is TGCGCCAGCAGCCATCGGGGATTCGTCACTGAAGCTTTCTTT.

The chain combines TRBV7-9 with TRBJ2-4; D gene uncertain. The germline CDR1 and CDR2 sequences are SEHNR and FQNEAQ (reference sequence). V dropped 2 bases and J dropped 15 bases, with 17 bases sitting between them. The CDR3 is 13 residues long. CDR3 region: CASSLPGSYERYF. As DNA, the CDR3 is TGTGCCAGCAGCTTACCGGGTTCCTACGAGCGGTACTTC.

In DNA, the CDR3 is TGCAGCGTCAGGGGGAGGGCAGATACGCAGTATTTT. Its protein is CSVRGRADTQYF. The chain couples TRBV29-1 to TRBJ2-3, with D possibly called TRBD1 or TRBD2 (7 bases each). Germline V gives CDR1 SQVTM, CDR2 ANQGSEA. The V gene lost 6 bases and the J gene lost 4 bases, with 11 bases spanning the gap. This CDR3 comprises 12 residues.

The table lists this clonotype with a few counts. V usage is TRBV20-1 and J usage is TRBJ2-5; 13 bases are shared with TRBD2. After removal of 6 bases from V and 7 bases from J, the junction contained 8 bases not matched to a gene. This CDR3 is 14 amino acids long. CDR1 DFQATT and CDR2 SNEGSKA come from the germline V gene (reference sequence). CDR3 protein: CSARTSGGRGTQYF. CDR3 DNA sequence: TGCAGTGCACGGACTAGCGGGGGCCGGGGGACCCAGTACTTC.

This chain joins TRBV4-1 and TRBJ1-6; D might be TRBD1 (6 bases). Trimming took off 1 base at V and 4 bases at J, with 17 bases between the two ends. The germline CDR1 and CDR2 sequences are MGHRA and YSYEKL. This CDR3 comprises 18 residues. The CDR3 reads CASSQGLGLGGYNSPLHF. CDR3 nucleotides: TGCGCCAGCAGCCAAGGGTTGGGATTAGGGGGTTATAATTCACCCCTCCACTTT.

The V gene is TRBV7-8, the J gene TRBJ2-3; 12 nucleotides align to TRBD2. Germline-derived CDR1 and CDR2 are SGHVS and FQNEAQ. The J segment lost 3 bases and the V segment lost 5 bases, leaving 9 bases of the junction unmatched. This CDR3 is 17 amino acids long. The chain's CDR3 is CASSHRLAGVMTDTQYF. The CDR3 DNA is TGTGCCAGCAGCCACCGACTAGCGGGAGTAATGACAGATACGCAGTATTTT.